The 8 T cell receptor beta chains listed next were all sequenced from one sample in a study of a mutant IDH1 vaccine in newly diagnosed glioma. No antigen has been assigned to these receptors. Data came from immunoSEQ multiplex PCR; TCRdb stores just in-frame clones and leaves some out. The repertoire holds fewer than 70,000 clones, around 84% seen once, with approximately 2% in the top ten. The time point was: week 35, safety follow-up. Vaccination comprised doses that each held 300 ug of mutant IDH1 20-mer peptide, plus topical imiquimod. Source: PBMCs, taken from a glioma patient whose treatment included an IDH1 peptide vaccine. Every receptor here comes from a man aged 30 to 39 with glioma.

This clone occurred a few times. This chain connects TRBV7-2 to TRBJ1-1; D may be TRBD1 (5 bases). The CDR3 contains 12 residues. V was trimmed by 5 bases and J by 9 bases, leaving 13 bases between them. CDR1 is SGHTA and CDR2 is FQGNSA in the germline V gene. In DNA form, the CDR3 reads TGTGCCAGCAGCCCGTACAGGAGGCAAGCTTTCTTT. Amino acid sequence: CASSPYRRQAFF.

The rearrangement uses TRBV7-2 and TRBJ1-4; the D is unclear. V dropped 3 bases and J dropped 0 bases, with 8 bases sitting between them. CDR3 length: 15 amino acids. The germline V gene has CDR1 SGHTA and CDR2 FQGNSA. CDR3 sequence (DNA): TGTGCCAGCAGCTTCCAGGTTGCAACTAATGAAAAACTGTTTTTT. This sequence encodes CASSFQVATNEKLFF.

The CDR3 DNA reads as TGTGCCAGCAGGGGGGAAATTGCCTTCAATGAGCAGTTCTTC. The encoded protein is CASRGEIAFNEQFF. The chain is built from TRBV27 and TRBJ2-1; D is tentatively TRBD1 or TRBD2 (5 bases each). Per the germline V gene, CDR1 is MNHEY and CDR2 is SMNVEV (reference sequence). V was pared by 6 bases and J by 6 bases, with 15 bases between. This CDR3 is built from 14 residues.

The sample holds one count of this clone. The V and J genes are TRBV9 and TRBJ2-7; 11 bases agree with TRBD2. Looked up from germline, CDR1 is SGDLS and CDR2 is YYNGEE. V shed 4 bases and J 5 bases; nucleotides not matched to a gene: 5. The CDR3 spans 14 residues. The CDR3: CASSPGTSGNEQYF. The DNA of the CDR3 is TGTGCCAGCAGCCCGGGGACTAGCGGCAACGAGCAGTACTTC.

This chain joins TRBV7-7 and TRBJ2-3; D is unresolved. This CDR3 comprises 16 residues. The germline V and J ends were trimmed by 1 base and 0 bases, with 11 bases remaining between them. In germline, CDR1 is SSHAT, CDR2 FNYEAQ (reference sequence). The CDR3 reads CASSLVTVDSTDTQYF. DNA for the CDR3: TGTGCCAGCAGCTTAGTCACCGTCGATAGCACAGATACGCAGTATTTT.

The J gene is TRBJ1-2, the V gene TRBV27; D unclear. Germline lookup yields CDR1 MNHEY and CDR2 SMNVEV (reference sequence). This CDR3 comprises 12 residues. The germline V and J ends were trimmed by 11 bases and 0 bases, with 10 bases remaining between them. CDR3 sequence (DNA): TGTGCCTCTCGGGGTTCTAACTATGGCTACACCTTC. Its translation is CASRGSNYGYTF.

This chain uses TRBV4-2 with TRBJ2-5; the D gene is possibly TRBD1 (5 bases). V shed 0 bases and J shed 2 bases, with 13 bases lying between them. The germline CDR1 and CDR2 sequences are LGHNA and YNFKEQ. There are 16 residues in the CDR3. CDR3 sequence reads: CASSQDLGHTQETQYF. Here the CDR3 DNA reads TGTGCCAGCAGCCAAGATTTGGGGCATACACAAGAGACCCAGTACTTC.

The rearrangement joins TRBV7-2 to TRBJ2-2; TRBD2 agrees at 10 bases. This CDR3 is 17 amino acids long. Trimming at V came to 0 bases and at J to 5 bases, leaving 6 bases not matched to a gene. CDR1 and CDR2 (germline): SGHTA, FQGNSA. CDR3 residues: CASSLAAGGLRTGELFF. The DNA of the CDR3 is TGTGCCAGCAGCTTAGCAGCGGGGGGGCTGCGGACCGGGGAGCTGTTTTTT.